These 8 T cell receptor beta chains were all obtained from the same sample, sequenced in a study of blood T cells in healthy people across ages. For the second PCR, which ran for about 7 to 11 cycles, a sample-barcoded 5' primer and a J-beta primer mix were used. TCRdb redid the calling of the 5' RACE reads with MiXCR, one entry per CDR3 protein. The sample gives 550,000 to 800,000 distinct CDR3 sequences, about 21% of which show up once; 3.5% to 4% is in the top ten. The sample comprised blood. These receptors came from a man aged 65 to 85 in good health.

This clonotype has a handful of counts. The chain has TRBV12-3 or TRBV12-4 and TRBJ2-2, with D tentatively TRBD2 (6 bases). V was clipped by 6 bases and J by 1 base, with 12 bases between them. The CDR3 totals 15 residues. CDR3 in amino acids: CASSRLVGNTGELFF. The CDR3 nucleotides are TGTGCCAGCAGCCGACTAGTGGGGAACACCGGGGAGCTGTTTTTT.

This clonotype was recorded many times. V usage is TRBV20-1 and J usage is TRBJ2-1; 7 bases are shared with TRBD2. The CDR3 has 16 amino acids. With V trimmed by 1 base and J by 0 bases, 6 bases remained unmatched. Looked up from germline, CDR1 is DFQATT and CDR2 is SNEGSKA (reference sequence). CDR3 region: CSARATSQSSYNEQFF. For the CDR3, the DNA is TGCAGTGCTAGAGCGACTAGCCAGAGCTCCTACAATGAGCAGTTCTTC.

The V call is TRBV20-1, the J call TRBJ2-3, with D possibly TRBD2 on 6 matching bases. The V gene's germline CDR1 is DFQATT and CDR2 SNEGSKA (reference sequence). This CDR3 spans 14 amino acids. With 3 bases removed from V and 0 bases from J, the gap between germline ends came to 10 bases. In DNA, the CDR3 is TGCAGTGCTAGGGGGGACTCTAGCACAGATACGCAGTATTTT. Translated: CSARGDSSTDTQYF.

This clonotype was recorded a few times. V and J are TRBV27 and TRBJ2-5, with a possible D match to TRBD2 (6 bases). The J call could be wrong; TRBJ2-1 is a better fit for the DNA end. The CDR3 has 14 amino acids. From germline, CDR1 is MNHEY and CDR2 SMNVEV (reference sequence). Here the CDR3 DNA reads TGTGCCAGCAGTCCCGAGATGGAGGGGAATGAGCAGTTCTTC. Its protein is CASSPEMEGNEQFF.

This clonotype occurred once. The chain combines TRBV28 with TRBJ1-4, with D maybe TRBD1 (5 bases). V was pared by 3 bases and J by 0 bases, with 8 bases between. The length of the CDR3 is 15 residues. Looked up from germline, CDR1 is MDHEN and CDR2 is SYDVKM. Written as DNA, the CDR3 is TGTGCCAGCAGTTTCCCGACAGCAACTAATGAAAAACTGTTTTTT. Its protein is CASSFPTATNEKLFF.

This clonotype was counted a single time. A much larger clone differs from this one at a single base, so this may be a read error. This rearrangement joins TRBV7-8 to TRBJ2-5; maybe TRBD2 (6 bases). The closer fit of TRBJ2-7 to the DNA end suggests the J call may be wrong. The CDR3 is 14 residues long. CDR1 SGHVS and CDR2 FQNEAQ come from the germline V gene. The CDR3 DNA follows: TGTGCCAGCAGCTTAGGGACGGGAGAATACGAGCAGTACTTC. It specifies CASSLGTGEYEQYF.

The chain links TRBV7-2 to TRBJ1-1, with 7 bases matching TRBD1. Germline V gene sequence: CDR1 SGHTA, CDR2 FQGNSA. Trimming cost V 1 base and J 4 bases; bases outside gene matches: 6. The CDR3 totals 15 residues. The chain's CDR3 is CASSLVGGEGTEAFF. CDR3 nucleotides: TGTGCCAGCAGCTTAGTAGGGGGCGAGGGCACTGAAGCTTTCTTT.

This clonotype was picked up a small number of times. V gene TRBV25-1 combines with J gene TRBJ1-2; no firm D call. V was pared by 4 bases and J by 2 bases, with 11 bases between. The CDR3 totals 14 residues. Germline V gene data show CDR1 as MGHDK and CDR2 as SYGVNS. The CDR3 DNA reads as TGTGCCAGCAGTGGGGTTGGAACCAACTATGGCTACACCTTC. This sequence encodes CASSGVGTNYGYTF.